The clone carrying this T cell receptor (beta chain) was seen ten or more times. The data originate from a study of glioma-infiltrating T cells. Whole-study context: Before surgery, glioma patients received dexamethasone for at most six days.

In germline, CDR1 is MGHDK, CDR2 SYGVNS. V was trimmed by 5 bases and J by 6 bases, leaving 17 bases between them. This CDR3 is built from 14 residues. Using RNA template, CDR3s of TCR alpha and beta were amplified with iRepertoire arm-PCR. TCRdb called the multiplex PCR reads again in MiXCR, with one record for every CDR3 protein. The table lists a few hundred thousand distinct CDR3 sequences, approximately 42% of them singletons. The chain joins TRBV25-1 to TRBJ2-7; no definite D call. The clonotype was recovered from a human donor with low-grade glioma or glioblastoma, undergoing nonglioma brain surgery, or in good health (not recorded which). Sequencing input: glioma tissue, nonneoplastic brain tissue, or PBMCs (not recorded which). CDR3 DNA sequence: TGTGCCAGCAGTTTACCGGGCCATCTCAGCGAGCAGTACTTC. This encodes CASSLPGHLSEQYF.